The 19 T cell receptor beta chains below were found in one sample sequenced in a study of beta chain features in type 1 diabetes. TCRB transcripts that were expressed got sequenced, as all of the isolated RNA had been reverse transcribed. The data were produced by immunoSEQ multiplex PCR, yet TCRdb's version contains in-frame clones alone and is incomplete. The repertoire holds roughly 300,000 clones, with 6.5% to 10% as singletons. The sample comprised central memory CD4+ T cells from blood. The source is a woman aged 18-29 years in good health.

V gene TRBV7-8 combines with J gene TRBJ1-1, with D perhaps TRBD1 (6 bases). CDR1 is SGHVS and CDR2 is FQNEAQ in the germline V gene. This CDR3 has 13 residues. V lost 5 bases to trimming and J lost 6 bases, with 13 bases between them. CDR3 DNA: TGTGCCAGCAGCAGAGGGGGTGGTTCTGAAGCTTTCTTT. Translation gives CASSRGGGSEAFF.

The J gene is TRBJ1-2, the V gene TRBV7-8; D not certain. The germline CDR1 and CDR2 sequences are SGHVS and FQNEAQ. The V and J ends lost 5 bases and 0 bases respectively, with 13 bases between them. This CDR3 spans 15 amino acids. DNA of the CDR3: TGTGCCAGCAGCAAACGACCGGACGCTAACTATGGCTACACCTTC. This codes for CASSKRPDANYGYTF.

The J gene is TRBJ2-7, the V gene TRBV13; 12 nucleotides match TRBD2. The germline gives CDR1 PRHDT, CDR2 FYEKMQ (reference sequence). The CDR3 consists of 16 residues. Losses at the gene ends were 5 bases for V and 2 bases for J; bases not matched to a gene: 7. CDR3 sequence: CASSQALAGGAYEQYF. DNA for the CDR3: TGTGCCAGCAGCCAAGCCCTAGCGGGAGGGGCCTACGAGCAGTACTTC.

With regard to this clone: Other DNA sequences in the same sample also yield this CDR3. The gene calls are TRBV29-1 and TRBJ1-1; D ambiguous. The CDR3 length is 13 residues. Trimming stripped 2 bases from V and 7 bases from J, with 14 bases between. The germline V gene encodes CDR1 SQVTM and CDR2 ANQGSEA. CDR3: CSVELTARGEAFF. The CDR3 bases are TGCAGCGTTGAATTAACAGCGCGAGGTGAAGCTTTCTTT. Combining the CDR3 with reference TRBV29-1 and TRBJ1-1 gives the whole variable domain SAVISQKPSRDICQRGTSLTIQCQVDSQVTMMFWYRQQPGQSLTLIATANQGSEATYESGFVIDKFPISRPNLTFSTLTVSNMSPEDSSIYLCSVELTARGEAFFGQGTRLTVV.

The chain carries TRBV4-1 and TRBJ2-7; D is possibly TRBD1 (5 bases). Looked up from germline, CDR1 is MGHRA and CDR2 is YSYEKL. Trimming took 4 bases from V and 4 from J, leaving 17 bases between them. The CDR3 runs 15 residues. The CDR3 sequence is CASSRGQSDLYEQYF. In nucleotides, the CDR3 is TGCGCCAGCAGCCGTGGACAATCCGACCTTTACGAGCAGTACTTC.

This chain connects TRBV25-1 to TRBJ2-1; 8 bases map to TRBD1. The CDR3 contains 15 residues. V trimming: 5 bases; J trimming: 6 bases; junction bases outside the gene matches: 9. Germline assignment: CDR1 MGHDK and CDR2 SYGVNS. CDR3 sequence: CASSHVAGGRNEQFF. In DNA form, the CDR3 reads TGTGCCAGCAGTCATGTCGCAGGGGGCCGCAATGAGCAGTTCTTC. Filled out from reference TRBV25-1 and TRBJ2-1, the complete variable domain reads EADIYQTPRYLVIGTGKKITLECSQTMGHDKMYWYQQDPGMELHLIHYSYGVNSTEKGDLSSESTVSRIRTEHFPLTLESARPSHTSQYLCASSHVAGGRNEQFFGPGTRLTVL.

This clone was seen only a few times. CDR3 amino acids: CASSLLGGLVYNEQFF. In DNA, the CDR3 is TGTGCCAGCAGCTTACTAGGGGGGCTAGTCTACAATGAGCAGTTCTTC. The V and J genes are TRBV7-9 and TRBJ2-1, with D possibly called TRBD1 or TRBD2 (6 bases each). The V gene's germline CDR1 is SEHNR and CDR2 FQNEAQ (reference sequence). The CDR3 is 16 residues long. Trimming took off 2 bases at V and 3 bases at J, with 14 bases between the two ends.

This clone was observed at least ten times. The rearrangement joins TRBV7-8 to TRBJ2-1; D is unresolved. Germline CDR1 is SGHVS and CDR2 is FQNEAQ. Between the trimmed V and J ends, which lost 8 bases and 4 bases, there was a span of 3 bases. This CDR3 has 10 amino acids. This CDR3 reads CASGYNEQFF. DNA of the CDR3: TGTGCCAGCGGATACAATGAGCAGTTCTTC.

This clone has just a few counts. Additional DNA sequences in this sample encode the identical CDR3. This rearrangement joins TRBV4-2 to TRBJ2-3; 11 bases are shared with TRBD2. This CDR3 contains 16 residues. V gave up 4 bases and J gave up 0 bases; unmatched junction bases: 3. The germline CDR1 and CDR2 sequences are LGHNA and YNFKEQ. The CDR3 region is CASSRGTSGSTDTQYF. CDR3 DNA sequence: TGTGCCAGCAGCCGCGGGACTAGCGGAAGCACAGATACGCAGTATTTT.

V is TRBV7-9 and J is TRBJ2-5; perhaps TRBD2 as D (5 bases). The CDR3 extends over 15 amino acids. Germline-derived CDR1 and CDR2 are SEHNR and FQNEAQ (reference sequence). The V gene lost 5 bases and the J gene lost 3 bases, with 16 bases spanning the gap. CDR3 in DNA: TGTGCCAGCAGCCCGGGATTGAGAGGAGAAGAGACCCAGTACTTC. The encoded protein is CASSPGLRGEETQYF.

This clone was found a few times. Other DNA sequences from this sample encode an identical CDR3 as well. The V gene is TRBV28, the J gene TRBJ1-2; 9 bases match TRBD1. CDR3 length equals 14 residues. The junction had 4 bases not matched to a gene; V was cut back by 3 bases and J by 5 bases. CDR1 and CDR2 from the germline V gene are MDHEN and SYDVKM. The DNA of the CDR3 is TGTGCCAGCAGTTTTCAGACAGGGGGGTATGGCTACACCTTC. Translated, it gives CASSFQTGGYGYTF.

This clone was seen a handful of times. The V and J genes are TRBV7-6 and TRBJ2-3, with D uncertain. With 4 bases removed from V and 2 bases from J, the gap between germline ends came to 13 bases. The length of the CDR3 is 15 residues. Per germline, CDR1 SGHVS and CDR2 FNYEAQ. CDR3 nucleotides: TGTGCCAGCAGCTCTCAGACCTACCCCACAGATACGCAGTATTTT. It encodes CASSSQTYPTDTQYF.

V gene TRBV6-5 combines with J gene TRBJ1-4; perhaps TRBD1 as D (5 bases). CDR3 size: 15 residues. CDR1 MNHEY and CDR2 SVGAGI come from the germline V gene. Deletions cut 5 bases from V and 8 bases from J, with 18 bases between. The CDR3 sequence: CASSHAGGIWEKLFF. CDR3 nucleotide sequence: TGTGCCAGCAGTCATGCGGGGGGAATTTGGGAAAAACTGTTTTTT.

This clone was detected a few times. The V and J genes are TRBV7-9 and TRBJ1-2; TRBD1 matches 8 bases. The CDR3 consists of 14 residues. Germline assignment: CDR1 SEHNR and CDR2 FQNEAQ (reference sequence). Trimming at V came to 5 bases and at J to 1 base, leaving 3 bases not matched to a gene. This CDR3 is CASSGQGSNYGYTF. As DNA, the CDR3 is TGTGCCAGCAGCGGACAGGGCAGTAACTATGGCTACACCTTC.

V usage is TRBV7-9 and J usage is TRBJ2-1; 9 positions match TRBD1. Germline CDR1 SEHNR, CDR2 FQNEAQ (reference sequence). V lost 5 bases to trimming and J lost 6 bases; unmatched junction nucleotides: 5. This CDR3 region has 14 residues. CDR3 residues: CASSPGQGPNEQFF. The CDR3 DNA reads TGTGCCAGCAGCCCGGGACAGGGCCCCAATGAGCAGTTCTTC.

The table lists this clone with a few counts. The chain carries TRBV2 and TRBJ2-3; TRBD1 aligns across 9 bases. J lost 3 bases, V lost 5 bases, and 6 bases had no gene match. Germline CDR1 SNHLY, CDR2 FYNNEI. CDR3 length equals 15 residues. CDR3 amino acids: CASSSRTGATDTQYF. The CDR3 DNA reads TGTGCCAGCAGTTCTAGGACAGGGGCTACAGATACGCAGTATTTT.

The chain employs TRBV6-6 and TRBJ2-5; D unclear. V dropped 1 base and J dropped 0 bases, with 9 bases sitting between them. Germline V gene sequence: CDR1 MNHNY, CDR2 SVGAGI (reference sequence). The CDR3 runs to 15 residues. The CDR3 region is CASSYFYGNQETQYF. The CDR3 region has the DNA TGTGCCAGCAGTTACTTTTACGGAAACCAAGAGACCCAGTACTTC.

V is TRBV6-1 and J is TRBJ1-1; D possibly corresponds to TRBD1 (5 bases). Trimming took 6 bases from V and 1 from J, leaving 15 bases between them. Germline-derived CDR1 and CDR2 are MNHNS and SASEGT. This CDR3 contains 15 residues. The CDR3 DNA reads TGTGCCAGCAGCGCCAGGGAGTCGAGGAACACTGAAGCTTTCTTT. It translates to CASSARESRNTEAFF.

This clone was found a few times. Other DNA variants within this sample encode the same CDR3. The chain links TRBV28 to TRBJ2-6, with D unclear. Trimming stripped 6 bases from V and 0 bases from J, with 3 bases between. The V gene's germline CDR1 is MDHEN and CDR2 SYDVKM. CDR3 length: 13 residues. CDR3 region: CASSLSGANVLTF. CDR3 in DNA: TGTGCCAGCAGCCTCTCTGGGGCCAACGTCCTGACTTTC. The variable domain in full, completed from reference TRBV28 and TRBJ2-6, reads DVKVTQSSRYLVKRTGEKVFLECVQDMDHENMFWYRQDPGLGLRLIYFSYDVKMKEKGDIPEGYSVSREKKERFSLILESASTNQTSMYLCASSLSGANVLTFGAGSRLTVL.